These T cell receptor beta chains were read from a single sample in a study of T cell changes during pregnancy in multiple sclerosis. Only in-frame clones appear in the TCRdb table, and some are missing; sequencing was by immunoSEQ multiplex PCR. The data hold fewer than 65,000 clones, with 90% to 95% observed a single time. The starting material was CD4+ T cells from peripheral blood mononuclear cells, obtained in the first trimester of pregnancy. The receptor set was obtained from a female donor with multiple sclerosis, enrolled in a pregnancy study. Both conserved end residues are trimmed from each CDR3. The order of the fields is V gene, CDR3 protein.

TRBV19 ASNKDRGLGQPQH
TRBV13 ASSLGSGGETQY
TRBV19 ASSGGGRNEQY
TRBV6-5 ASRLLATGTQY
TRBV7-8 ASSLASGGYEQY
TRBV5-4 ASSWTGGYNSPLH
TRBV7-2 ASSSGTGAIYGYT
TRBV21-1 ASSMPENYGYT
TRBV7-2 ASSLFTGGLEDEQF
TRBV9 ASSVGTGANTEAF
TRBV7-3 ASSSPGTGNEQF
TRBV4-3 ASSYGTGKDEKLF
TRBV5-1 ASRTGGAYEQY
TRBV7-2 ASSRRTGTNGYT
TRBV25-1 ASSSPNSVTDTQY
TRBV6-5 ASSYGGTGLTYEQY
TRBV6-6 ASRPTGSKDNEQF
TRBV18 ASSARGTFGYT
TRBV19 ATTKKGETSFGYT
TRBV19 ASSRIGGRQGEKLF
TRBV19 ASRSLDGQGVMGNQPQH
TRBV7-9 ASSETTSGGGETQY
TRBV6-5 ASSYGDRGKTEAF
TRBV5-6 ASSLRQGGIFTTEAF
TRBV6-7 ASSYPRGGAFPTNEKLF
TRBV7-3 ASSLLVAGGEGSYNEQF
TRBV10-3 AISVNRAPYEQY
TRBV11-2 ASSPWRSYSGNTIY
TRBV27 ASSLGRISTDTQY
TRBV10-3 AISGTRDSSYEQY
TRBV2 ASRPRWREDGYT
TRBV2 ASSEVAANQPQH
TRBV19 ASSRVDRGASHNEQF
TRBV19 ATGDSKLYEQY
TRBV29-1 STRRGSYNEQF
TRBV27 ASSSPGGAPPEKLF
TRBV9 ASREDRVRNQPQH
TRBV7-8 ASSFGLAGGQETQY
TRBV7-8 ASSAYRESNQPQH
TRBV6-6 ASSGTGGVGNQPQH
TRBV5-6 ASSLPGGSYGYT
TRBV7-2 ASSLEPGAYEQY
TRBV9 ASSVGISGVYEQY
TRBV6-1 ASYRSGQGRDEQY